These 3 T cell receptor beta chains were all obtained from the same sample, sequenced in a study of T cells in Graves' hyperthyroidism and ophthalmopathy. Template material for amplifying TCR beta CDR3 regions consisted of RNA transcripts. In the first-round RT-PCR of the TCR CDR3, the HTBI primer set was used. TCRdb reanalysed the multiplex PCR reads using MiXCR and keeps one entry per CDR3 protein. This repertoire shows under 650,000 distinct CDR3 sequences, under 20% found once; its top ten account for around 3.9%. The sample was blood. These receptors were obtained from a woman aged 25 to 39 with Graves' hyperthyroidism.

The chain has TRBV7-6 and TRBJ1-5; 7 bases line up with TRBD1. The CDR3 is made up of 16 amino acids. Trimming took 1 base from V and 1 from J; bases not matched to a gene: 4. CDR1 and CDR2 from the germline V gene are SGHVS and FNYEAQ. CDR3 sequence: CASSLGQGGSNQPQHF. CDR3 bases: TGTGCCAGCAGCTTAGGACAGGGTGGCAGCAATCAGCCCCAGCATTTT.

This chain uses TRBV7-2 with TRBJ2-7; 7 bases are a match to TRBD2. Germline lookup yields CDR1 SGHTA and CDR2 FQGNSA. V dropped 5 bases and J dropped 0; count of bases not matched to a gene: 10. The length of the CDR3 is 16 residues. The CDR3 region is CASSQILPGGSYEQYF. CDR3 bases: TGTGCCAGCAGCCAAATTCTTCCGGGAGGCTCCTACGAGCAGTACTTC.

This clonotype has only a few counts. This chain joins TRBV24-1 and TRBJ1-4, with unresolved D. V dropped 2 bases and J dropped 0 bases, with 6 bases sitting between them. Germline values: CDR1 KGHDR, CDR2 SFDVKD. The CDR3 loop spans 15 amino acids. For the CDR3, the DNA is TGTGCCACCAGTGATTCAAAAGCAACTAATGAAAAACTGTTTTTT. It encodes CATSDSKATNEKLFF.